These 10 T cell receptor beta chains were sequenced from one sample in a study of T cells after yellow fever vaccination. TCRdb used MiXCR to reprocess the 5' RACE reads, holding one entry per CDR3 protein. This sample has a few hundred thousand distinct CDR3 sequences, with around 19% found just once. Sequenced material: PBMCs, taken before the yellow fever booster vaccination. These receptor sequences come from a man aged 18 to 30 who received the YFV17D yellow fever vaccine.

This chain links TRBV5-6 with TRBJ2-3; D not resolved. The CDR3 extends over 13 amino acids. Germline V gene data show CDR1 as SGHDT and CDR2 as YYEEEE. V was shortened by 3 bases and J by 4 bases, with 9 bases between the two germline ends. This CDR3 is CASSSWASDTQYF. The DNA for the CDR3 is TGTGCCAGCAGCTCCTGGGCCTCAGATACGCAGTATTTT.

This chain uses TRBV5-4 with TRBJ2-1; TRBD2 matches 10 bases. Germline V gives CDR1 SGHNT, CDR2 YYREEE (reference sequence). Trimming at V came to 5 bases and at J to 6 bases, leaving 8 bases not matched to a gene. CDR3 length: 15 amino acids. CDR3 DNA sequence: TGTGCCAGCAGAACAGCGGGGGGGCGTGCCAATGAGCAGTTCTTC. This gives the protein CASRTAGGRANEQFF. Combining the CDR3 with reference TRBV5-4 and TRBJ2-1 gives the whole variable domain ETGVTQSPTHLIKTRGQQVTLRCSSQSGHNTVSWYQQALGQGPQFIFQYYREEENGRGNFPPRFSGLQFPNYSSELNVNALELDDSALYLCASRTAGGRANEQFFGPGTRLTVL.

In this sample, this clonotype turned up a few times. The chain has TRBV6-6 and TRBJ2-7; D is possibly TRBD1 (6 bases). V was clipped by 4 bases and J by 1 base, with 14 bases between them. Germline V gene sequence: CDR1 MNHNY, CDR2 SVGAGI (reference sequence). The length of the CDR3 is 15 residues. CDR3 amino acids: CASSWPEQGSYEQYF. The DNA for the CDR3 is TGTGCCAGCAGTTGGCCGGAACAGGGTTCCTACGAGCAGTACTTC.

This clonotype was seen more than once but under ten times. The rearrangement links TRBV28 to TRBJ2-5, with 7 bases matching TRBD2. The CDR3 consists of 17 residues. Looked up from germline, CDR1 is MDHEN and CDR2 is SYDVKM. After removal of 3 bases from V and 5 bases from J, the junction contained 15 bases not matched to a gene. CDR3 loop: CASSLAGAGVTQETQYF. The CDR3 DNA follows: TGTGCCAGCAGTTTGGCCGGGGCGGGGGTCACTCAGGAGACCCAGTACTTC.

The gene calls are TRBV5-8 and TRBJ1-3, with D uncertain. CDR1 and CDR2 (germline): SGHTS, YDEGEE. V was trimmed by 5 bases and J by 4 bases, leaving 13 bases between them. The CDR3 is made up of 14 amino acids. The CDR3 bases are TGTGCCAGCAGTCTACGGAGAATCGGAAACACCATATATTTT. Translating it yields CASSLRRIGNTIYF.

This clonotype came up once. The chain couples TRBV28 to TRBJ1-2; D is ambiguous. From germline, CDR1 is MDHEN and CDR2 SYDVKM. Trimming took off 6 bases at V and 8 bases at J, with 22 bases between the two ends. CDR3 size: 15 residues. CDR3 sequence (DNA): TGTGCCAGCAGATTGATACCCGGTCCGAGTGGCGGCTACACCTTC. This encodes CASRLIPGPSGGYTF.

This clonotype was seen a few times. The chain recombines TRBV10-3 with TRBJ1-5, with TRBD1 matching over 10 bases. Trimming removed 3 bases from V and 5 bases from J; junction bases left unmatched: 7. This CDR3 spans 16 amino acids. Germline V lookup: CDR1 ENHRY, CDR2 SYGVKD. The CDR3 loop reads CAISDVGQGKHQPQHF. DNA for the CDR3: TGTGCCATCAGTGATGTGGGACAGGGGAAACATCAGCCCCAGCATTTT.

The V and J genes are TRBV6-1 and TRBJ2-2; the D gene could be TRBD1 or TRBD2 (6 bases each). From germline, CDR1 is MNHNS and CDR2 SASEGT. Trimming pared 2 bases from V and 6 bases from J, leaving 10 bases between. There are 14 residues in the CDR3. In nucleotides, the CDR3 is TGTGCCAGCAGTGAACCGGGGGCGGCCGGGGAGCTGTTTTTT. This codes for CASSEPGAAGELFF.

The V gene is TRBV27, the J gene TRBJ1-1, with D uncertain. Trimming stripped 6 bases from V and 7 bases from J, with 15 bases between. This CDR3 has 13 amino acids. Germline V lookup: CDR1 MNHEY, CDR2 SMNVEV (reference sequence). The CDR3 DNA follows: TGTGCCAGCAGGAGAGGCCCTGGGGTTGAAGCTTTCTTT. This translates into CASRRGPGVEAFF.

Ten or more counts support this clonotype. The rearrangement uses TRBV20-1 and TRBJ2-3; the D gene is possibly TRBD2 (7 bases). CDR1 is DFQATT, CDR2 SNEGSKA, per germline (reference sequence). This CDR3 region has 15 residues. Trimming cost V 0 bases and J 2 bases, with 12 bases left between them. CDR3 in amino acids: CSARDRRGLTDTQYF. In DNA, the CDR3 is TGCAGTGCTAGAGATCGGCGGGGGCTCACAGATACGCAGTATTTT.